This T cell receptor (beta chain) was sequenced during a study of blood T cell repertoires in COVID-19. TCRdb keeps only in-frame clones here, not all; method: immunoSEQ multiplex PCR. The sample lists 150,000 to 200,000 clones, 80% to 90% occurring once. The CDR3 extends over 15 amino acids. Germline V CDR1 and CDR2: MNHEY, SMNVEV (reference sequence). V was clipped by 6 bases and J by 2 bases; unmatched bases: 7. The V gene is TRBV27, the J gene TRBJ1-3; 7 bases map to TRBD1. Sequenced sample: peripheral blood. The TCR sequence derives from a man between 18 and 29 years old who had recovered from COVID-19. CDR3 loop: CASSLRQGAGNTIYF. The CDR3 bases are TGTGCCAGCAGCCTTAGGCAGGGGGCTGGAAACACCATATATTTT.